This TCR beta chain was sequenced in a study of cytomegalovirus exposure and HLA in healthy donors. On the study more broadly: The same platform used for the 666 first-cohort repertoires was also used for the 130 or so validation repertoires, as a later analysis reported.

Remarks on this clone: As yet, its antigen is unknown.

V shed 2 bases and J shed 10 bases, with 9 bases lying between them. In germline, CDR1 is SGHAT, CDR2 FQNNGV. The CDR3 totals 12 residues. Study findings and constraints: Specificity of a few CMV-associated chains for CMV antigens was verified in vitro. Cytomegalovirus status was reportedly diagnosed by the classifier with high sensitivity and specificity.

TCRdb's copy holds only in-frame clones and misses some; the assay was immunoSEQ multiplex PCR. The table shows 150,000 to 200,000 clones, with more than 65% occurring only once. The chain recombines TRBV11-2 with TRBJ2-1, with D unresolved. The receptor's source is a young woman in good health and CMV-seropositive. Specimen: PBMCs. The chain's CDR3 is CASSLNYIEQFF. CDR3 coding DNA: TGTGCCAGCAGCTTAAACTATATCGAGCAGTTCTTC.